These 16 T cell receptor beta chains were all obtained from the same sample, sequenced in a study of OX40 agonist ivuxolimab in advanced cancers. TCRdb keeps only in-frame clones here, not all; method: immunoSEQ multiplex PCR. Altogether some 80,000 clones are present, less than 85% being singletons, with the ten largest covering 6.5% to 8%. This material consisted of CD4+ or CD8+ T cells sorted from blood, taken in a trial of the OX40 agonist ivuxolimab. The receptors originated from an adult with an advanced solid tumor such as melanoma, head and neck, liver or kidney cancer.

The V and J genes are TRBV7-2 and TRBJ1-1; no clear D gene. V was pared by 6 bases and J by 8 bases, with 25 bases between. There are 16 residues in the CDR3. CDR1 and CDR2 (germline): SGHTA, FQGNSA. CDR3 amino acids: CASRQNWPNGPPEAFF. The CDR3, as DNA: TGTGCCAGCAGGCAAAATTGGCCTAACGGGCCGCCAGAAGCTTTCTTT.

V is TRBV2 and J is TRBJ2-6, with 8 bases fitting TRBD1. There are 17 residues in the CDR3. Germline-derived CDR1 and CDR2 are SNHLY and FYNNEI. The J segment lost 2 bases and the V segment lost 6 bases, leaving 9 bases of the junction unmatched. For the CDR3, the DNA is TGTGCCAGCAGAGGCCCAGGGGGCGGGCCTGGGGCCAACGTCCTGACTTTC. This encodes CASRGPGGGPGANVLTF.

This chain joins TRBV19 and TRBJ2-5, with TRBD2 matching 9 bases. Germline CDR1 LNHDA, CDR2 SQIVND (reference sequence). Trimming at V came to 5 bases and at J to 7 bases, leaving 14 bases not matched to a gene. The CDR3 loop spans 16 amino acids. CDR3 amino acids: CASSDGPSGTLGTQYF. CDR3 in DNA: TGTGCCAGTAGTGACGGTCCTAGCGGGACCCTCGGGACCCAGTACTTC. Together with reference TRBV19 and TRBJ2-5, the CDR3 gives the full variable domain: DGGITQSPKYLFRKEGQNVTLSCEQNLNHDAMYWYRQDPGQGLRLIYYSQIVNDFQKGDIAEGYSVSREKKESFPLTVTSAQKNPTAFYLCASSDGPSGTLGTQYFGPGTRLLVL.

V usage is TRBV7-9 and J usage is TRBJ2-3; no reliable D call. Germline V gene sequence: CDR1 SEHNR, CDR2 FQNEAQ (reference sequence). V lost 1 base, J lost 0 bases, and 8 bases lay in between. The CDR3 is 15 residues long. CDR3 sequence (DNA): TGTGCCAGCAGCTTAGTTCAGCTTAGCACAGATACGCAGTATTTT. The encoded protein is CASSLVQLSTDTQYF.

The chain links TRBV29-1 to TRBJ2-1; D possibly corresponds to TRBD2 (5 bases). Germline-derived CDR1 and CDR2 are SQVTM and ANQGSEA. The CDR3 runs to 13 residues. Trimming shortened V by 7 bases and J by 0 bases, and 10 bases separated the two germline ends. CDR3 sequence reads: CSGGLSSYNEQFF. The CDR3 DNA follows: TGCAGCGGCGGGCTATCCTCCTACAATGAGCAGTTCTTC.

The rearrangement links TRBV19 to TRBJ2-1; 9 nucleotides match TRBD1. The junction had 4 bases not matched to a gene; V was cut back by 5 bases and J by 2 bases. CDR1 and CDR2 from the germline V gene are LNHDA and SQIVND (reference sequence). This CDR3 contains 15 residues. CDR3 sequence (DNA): TGTGCCAGTAGTCGGACAGGGGCCCCCTACAATGAGCAGTTCTTC. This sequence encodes CASSRTGAPYNEQFF.

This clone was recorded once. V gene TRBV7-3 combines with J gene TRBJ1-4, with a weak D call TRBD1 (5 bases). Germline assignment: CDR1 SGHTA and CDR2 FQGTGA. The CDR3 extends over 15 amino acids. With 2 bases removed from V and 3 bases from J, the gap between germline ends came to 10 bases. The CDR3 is CASSLLGRANEKLFF. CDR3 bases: TGTGCCAGCAGCTTACTGGGCAGGGCTAATGAAAAACTGTTTTTT.

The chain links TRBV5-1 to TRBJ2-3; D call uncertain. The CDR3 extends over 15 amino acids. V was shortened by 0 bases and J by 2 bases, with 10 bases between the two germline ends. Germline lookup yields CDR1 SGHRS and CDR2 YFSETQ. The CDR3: CASSLAYYPTDTQYF. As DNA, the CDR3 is TGCGCCAGCAGCTTGGCCTACTACCCCACAGATACGCAGTATTTT.

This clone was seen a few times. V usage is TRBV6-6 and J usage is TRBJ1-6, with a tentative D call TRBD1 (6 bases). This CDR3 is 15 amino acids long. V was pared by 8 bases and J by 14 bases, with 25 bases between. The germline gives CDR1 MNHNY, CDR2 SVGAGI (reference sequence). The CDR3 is CASQIGGGRILTLHF. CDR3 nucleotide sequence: TGTGCCAGCCAAATAGGGGGAGGACGAATCCTCACCCTCCACTTT.

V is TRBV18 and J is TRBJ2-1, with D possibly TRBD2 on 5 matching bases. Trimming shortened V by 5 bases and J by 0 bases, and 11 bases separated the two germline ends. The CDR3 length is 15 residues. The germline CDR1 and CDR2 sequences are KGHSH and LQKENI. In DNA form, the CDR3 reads TGTGCCAGCTCAACGAGGGTAAACTCCTACAATGAGCAGTTCTTC. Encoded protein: CASSTRVNSYNEQFF.

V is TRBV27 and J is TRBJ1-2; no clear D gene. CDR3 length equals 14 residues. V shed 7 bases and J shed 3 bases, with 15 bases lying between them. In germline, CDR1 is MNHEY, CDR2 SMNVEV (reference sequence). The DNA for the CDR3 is TGTGCCAGCAAATCGGTCAATGCGGACTATGGCTACACCTTC. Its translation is CASKSVNADYGYTF.

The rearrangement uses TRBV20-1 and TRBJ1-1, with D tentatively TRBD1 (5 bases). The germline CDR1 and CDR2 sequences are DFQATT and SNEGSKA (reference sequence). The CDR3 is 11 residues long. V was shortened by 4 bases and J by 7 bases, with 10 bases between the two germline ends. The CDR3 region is CSATGLGEAFF. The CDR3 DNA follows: TGCAGTGCTACAGGGCTTGGTGAAGCTTTCTTT.

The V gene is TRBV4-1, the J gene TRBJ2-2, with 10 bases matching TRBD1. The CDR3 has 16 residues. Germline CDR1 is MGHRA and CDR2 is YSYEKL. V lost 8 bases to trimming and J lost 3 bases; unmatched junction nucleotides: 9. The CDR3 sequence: CASPWVGTGDTGELFF. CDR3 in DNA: TGCGCCAGCCCCTGGGTCGGGACAGGGGACACCGGGGAGCTGTTTTTT.

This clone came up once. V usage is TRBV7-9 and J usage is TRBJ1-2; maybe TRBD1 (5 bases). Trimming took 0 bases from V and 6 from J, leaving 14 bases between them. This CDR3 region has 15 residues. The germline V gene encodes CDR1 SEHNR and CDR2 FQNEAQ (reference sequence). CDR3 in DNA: TGTGCCAGCAGCTTAGCGGGGCGCCTAGATGATGGCTACACCTTC. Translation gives CASSLAGRLDDGYTF.

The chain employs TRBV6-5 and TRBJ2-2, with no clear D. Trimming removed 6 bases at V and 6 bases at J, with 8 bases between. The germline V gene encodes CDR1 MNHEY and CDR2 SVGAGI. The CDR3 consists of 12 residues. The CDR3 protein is CASSLAPGELFF. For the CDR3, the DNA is TGTGCCAGCAGCCTGGCGCCCGGGGAGCTGTTTTTT.

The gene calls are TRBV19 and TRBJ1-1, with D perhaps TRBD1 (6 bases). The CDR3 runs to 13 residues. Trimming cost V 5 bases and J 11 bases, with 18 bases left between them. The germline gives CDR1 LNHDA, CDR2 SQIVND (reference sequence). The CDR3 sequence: CASSPGGGFVAFF. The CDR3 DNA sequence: TGTGCCAGTAGTCCCGGGGGGGGCTTCGTGGCTTTCTTT.